This is a list of T cell receptor beta chains from one sample in a study of blood T cell repertoires in COVID-19. Data came from immunoSEQ multiplex PCR; TCRdb stores just in-frame clones and leaves some out. The table includes roughly 300,000 clones, approximately 89% detected once. Sequences were obtained from peripheral blood. The receptors were gathered from a woman in her thirties with COVID-19, enrolled during active disease. Both conserved end residues are part of each CDR3. D genes are given only for firm matches. Size is omitted from some rows. Given values are once, few, many or a class for expanded clones.

d_gene	v_gene	j_gene	abundance	CDR3nt	CDR3aa
NA	TRBV4-3	TRBJ1-4	NA	TGCGCCAGCAGCCGATCCAGGGGAACAGGGGAAAAACTGTTTTTT	CASSRSRGTGEKLFF
TRBD1	TRBV19	TRBJ1-1	NA	TGTGCCAGTAGTATGACAGGGAAAACTGAAGCTTTCTTT	CASSMTGKTEAFF
NA	TRBV7-2	TRBJ2-1	NA	TGTGCCAGCAGCTTAGCGTTCGACAATGAGCAGTTCTTC	CASSLAFDNEQFF
NA	TRBV5-1	TRBJ2-2	NA	TGCGCCAGCATCCCGCAGGGGAACACCGGGGAGCTGTTTTTT	CASIPQGNTGELFF
NA	TRBV28	TRBJ1-4	NA	TGTGCCAGCAGTTTTTTTTCGGGTACAGGCGCAGCTGAAAAACTGTTTTTT	CASSFFSGTGAAEKLFF
NA	TRBV30	TRBJ1-5	NA	TGTGCCTGGAGCCTTGAGGCAGGGCAGCCCCAGCATTTT	CAWSLEAGQPQHF
TRBD1	TRBV5-1	TRBJ1-4	NA	TGCGCCAGCAGGAGAACAGGGGGGGCAACTAATGAAAAACTGTTTTTT	CASRRTGGATNEKLFF
TRBD1	TRBV12-3/TRBV12-4	TRBJ1-2	NA	TGTGCCAGCACCCTCAGGGGGGTGGGGGGCTACACCTTC	CASTLRGVGGYTF
TRBD2	TRBV5-1	TRBJ2-3	NA	TGCGCCAGCAGCCAGACTAGGGACTACACAGATACGCAGTATTTT	CASSQTRDYTDTQYF
TRBD1	TRBV3-1/TRBV3-2	TRBJ1-2	once	TGTGCCAGCAGACGATCGGGACAGGCTCCTGGCTATGGCTACACCTTC	CASRRSGQAPGYGYTF
NA	TRBV7-3	TRBJ2-7	NA	TGTGCCAGCTCCTATACAGGGTCCCAAACCTACGAGCAGTACTTC	CASSYTGSQTYEQYF
NA	TRBV6-5	TRBJ1-2	NA	TGTGCCACCTTCCGTACAGGGAAGAATGGCTACACCTTC	CATFRTGKNGYTF
NA	TRBV6-4	TRBJ1-1	once	TGTGCCAGCAGTGAGGGGGGGGCCAACACTGAAGCTTTCTTT	CASSEGGANTEAFF
NA	TRBV2	TRBJ1-2	NA	TGTGCCAGCAGTGTAGAACGGGGTCTGAGTGGCTACACCTTC	CASSVERGLSGYTF
NA	TRBV4-3	TRBJ1-1	NA	TGCGCCAGCAGCCAAGACTGGACAGAGCCGAACACTGAAGCTTTCTTT	CASSQDWTEPNTEAFF
NA	TRBV19	TRBJ1-4	NA	TGTGCCAGTAGTATAGATGGTTGGCAGGGTTTGGTTTTT	CASSIDGWQGLVF
TRBD1	TRBV6-1	TRBJ1-3	once	TGTGCCAGCAGTCTAGCCAGGGGGAGCGGAAACACCATATATTTT	CASSLARGSGNTIYF
NA	TRBV7-9	TRBJ2-3	NA	TGTGCCAGCAGCTTAGCCGGGTTGCGCACAGATACGCAGTATTTT	CASSLAGLRTDTQYF
TRBD1	TRBV18	TRBJ1-5	NA	TGTGCCAGCTCGCAAGGACAGGGGGTGGTTCAGCCCCAGCATTTT	CASSQGQGVVQPQHF
NA	TRBV4-3	TRBJ1-2	NA	TGCGCCAGCAGCCAAGAGGGGACAAACCTCCGAGGCTACACCTTC	CASSQEGTNLRGYTF
NA	TRBV5-5	TRBJ1-5	NA	TGTGCCAGCAGCTTTGAACTAAGCAATCAGCCCCAGCATTTT	CASSFELSNQPQHF
NA	TRBV7-2	TRBJ1-2	few	TGTGCCAGCAGCTTGAACAGGGATCTCTATGGCTACACCTTC	CASSLNRDLYGYTF
TRBD1	TRBV27	TRBJ2-3	once	TGTGCCAGCAGTTTATCAGGGGACAGGGGGCCCGTAGATACGCAGTATTTT	CASSLSGDRGPVDTQYF
TRBD2	TRBV18	TRBJ2-5	NA	TGTGCCAGCTCACCACCGGGACTAGCGATGGAGACCCAGTACTTC	CASSPPGLAMETQYF
NA	TRBV2	TRBJ1-1	NA	TGTGCCAGCAGCCTAACCACTTTTCGCACTGAAGCTTTCTTT	CASSLTTFRTEAFF
TRBD2	TRBV2	TRBJ2-1	NA	TGTGCCAGCAGTGGAGCGGGGGGATCCTACAATGAGCAGTTCTTC	CASSGAGGSYNEQFF
NA	TRBV5-5	TRBJ1-3	once	TGTGCCAGCAGCTTGCAGGGTCTCTCTGGAAACACCATATATTTT	CASSLQGLSGNTIYF
NA	TRBV24-1	TRBJ2-2	NA	TGTGCCACCGGACTTAGCTTTACCGGGGAGCTGTTTTTT	CATGLSFTGELFF
NA	TRBV7-8	TRBJ2-1	NA	TGTGCCAGCAGCTACGGGACAACTAACTACAATGAGCAGTTCTTC	CASSYGTTNYNEQFF
NA	TRBV7-6	TRBJ2-3	NA	TGTGCCAGCAGCTCCAGACATAGAAGCACAGATACGCAGTATTTT	CASSSRHRSTDTQYF
TRBD2	TRBV6-7	TRBJ2-2	NA	TGTGCCTACTGCCTAGCGGGGCCCTCGAACACCGGGGAGCTGTTTTTT	CAYCLAGPSNTGELFF
NA	TRBV10-3	TRBJ1-2	NA	TGTGCCATCAGTGAGTCTATGAACTATGGCTACACCTTC	CAISESMNYGYTF
TRBD1	TRBV6-5	TRBJ1-2	NA	TGTGCCAGCAGTCGAGGGACAGCTCAGCGAAACACCTTC	CASSRGTAQRNTF
TRBD2	TRBV7-6	TRBJ2-1	NA	TGTGCCAGCAGCTCACTAGCGGGGGCCTCTTACAATGAGCAGTTCTTC	CASSSLAGASYNEQFF
NA	TRBV5-1	TRBJ2-1	NA	TGCGCCAGCAGCTTGGACGGGAGCTCCTACAATGAGCAGTTCTTC	CASSLDGSSYNEQFF
NA	TRBV28	TRBJ1-3	NA	TGTGCCAGTGAAGGCAGGGAATCTGGAAACACCATATATTTT	CASEGRESGNTIYF
TRBD1	TRBV5-4	TRBJ1-1	NA	TGTGCCAGCAGCTTCGACAGGGGGCGGAACACTGAAGCTTTCTTT	CASSFDRGRNTEAFF
NA	TRBV24-1	TRBJ1-2	NA	TGTGCCACCAGTGGGGGACTGGGGGAGGGCTACACCTTC	CATSGGLGEGYTF
NA	TRBV11-3	TRBJ1-2	NA	TGTGCCAGCAGCTCCGTTCAGGGTAGTAATGGCTACACCTTC	CASSSVQGSNGYTF
TRBD2	TRBV5-5	TRBJ2-1	NA	TGTGCCAGCAGCTCACTGCGGGGGACCAATGAGCAGTTCTTC	CASSSLRGTNEQFF
TRBD1	TRBV10-3	TRBJ1-6	few	TGTGCCATCAGTGAGTCGCAGGGGGGAGATTCACCCCTCCACTTT	CAISESQGGDSPLHF
NA	TRBV19	TRBJ1-5	NA	TGTGCCAGTAGTATCCCCGGGGGTCCCCAGCATTTT	CASSIPGGPQHF
NA	TRBV28	TRBJ2-5	NA	TGTGCCAGCAGTTTATTGGGGAGTTCGACAGAGACCCAGTACTTC	CASSLLGSSTETQYF
NA	TRBV7-9	TRBJ1-1	NA	TGTGCCAGCAGCTTCTCGCGGAACACTGAAGCTTTCTTT	CASSFSRNTEAFF
NA	TRBV19	TRBJ1-5	NA	TGTGCCAGTATTCGGACGGGAGGGAGCAATCAGCCCCAGCATTTT	CASIRTGGSNQPQHF
NA	TRBV7-8	TRBJ1-5	NA	TGTGCCAGCAGCTTTAACTCGCAGGGCCTCAATCAGCCCCAGCATTTT	CASSFNSQGLNQPQHF
NA	TRBV3-1/TRBV3-2	TRBJ2-2	once	TGTGCCAGCAGCCAACCAGCTTGGGGCCGGGAGCTGTTTTTT	CASSQPAWGRELFF
TRBD1	TRBV7-8	TRBJ2-1	NA	TGTGCCAGCAGCTTATTCCCAGGGGGCAATGAGCAGTTCTTC	CASSLFPGGNEQFF
NA	TRBV6-5	TRBJ1-2	once	TGTGCCAGCAGTTACTCGAATACAAATTACTATGGCTACACCTTC	CASSYSNTNYYGYTF
TRBD2	TRBV7-3	TRBJ2-3	NA	TGTGCCAGCAGCAGCGGGGGGCACGCAGATACGCAGTATTTT	CASSSGGHADTQYF
TRBD1	TRBV19	TRBJ1-2	NA	TGTGCCAGTAGCCGAAGGGGGCCTGGACAGGGTTACGGCTACACCTTC	CASSRRGPGQGYGYTF
NA	TRBV20-1	TRBJ2-3	NA	TGCAGTGCTAGTCGGGGTTCCAACACAGATACGCAGTATTTT	CSASRGSNTDTQYF
NA	TRBV3-1/TRBV3-2	TRBJ1-1	NA	TGTGCCAGCAGCCAAGGTCCCTATTACAGTTTCACTGAAGCTTTCTTT	CASSQGPYYSFTEAFF